Following are 32 T cell receptor beta chains from one sample sequenced in a study of blood T cell repertoires in COVID-19. The method was immunoSEQ multiplex PCR; TCRdb's version includes in-frame clones alone and lacks a portion of them. Of around 200,000 clones in the sample, about 83% were seen once. The sample consisted of peripheral blood. The receptors come from a woman between 40 and 50 years old with active or convalescent COVID-19.

The CDR3: CAMKRGEKLFF. For the CDR3, the DNA is TGTGCCATGAAGCGAGGAGAAAAACTGTTTTTT. The chain couples TRBV27 to TRBJ1-4; D call uncertain. Per germline, CDR1 MNHEY and CDR2 SMNVEV (reference sequence). This CDR3 has 11 residues. With 10 bases removed from V and 8 bases from J, the gap between germline ends came to 11 bases.

This clone was observed once. For the CDR3, the DNA is TGTGCCAGCAGCCTAGTAGCGGGGGAGGTCGACGAGCAGTACTTC. This codes for CASSLVAGEVDEQYF. The chain links TRBV7-2 to TRBJ2-7, with 9 bases fitting TRBD2. Germline V gives CDR1 SGHTA, CDR2 FQGNSA. The V segment lost 5 bases and the J segment 5 bases; nucleotides outside the gene matches: 10. CDR3 length: 15 residues.

The CDR3 protein is CASSPSLTSGPYEQYF. The CDR3 DNA reads TGTGCCAGCAGCCCATCCCTGACTAGCGGACCCTACGAGCAGTACTTC. The chain has TRBV5-4 and TRBJ2-7; TRBD2 matches 9 bases. This CDR3 contains 16 residues. The germline CDR1 and CDR2 sequences are SGHNT and YYREEE (reference sequence). V was clipped by 4 bases and J by 2 bases; unmatched bases: 10. The full variable domain, with the rest looked up from reference TRBV5-4 and TRBJ2-7, is ETGVTQSPTHLIKTRGQQVTLRCSSQSGHNTVSWYQQALGQGPQFIFQYYREEENGRGNFPPRFSGLQFPNYSSELNVNALELDDSALYLCASSPSLTSGPYEQYFGPGTRLTVT.

The chain recombines TRBV18 with TRBJ2-2; D unclear. CDR1 is KGHSH and CDR2 is LQKENI in the germline V gene. Trimming took 0 bases from V and 0 from J, leaving 5 bases between them. The CDR3 runs 15 residues. CDR3 sequence reads: CASSPPYANTGELFF. DNA of the CDR3: TGTGCCAGCTCACCACCCTACGCGAACACCGGGGAGCTGTTTTTT.

The rearrangement links TRBV30 to TRBJ1-1, with 7 bases fitting TRBD1. The CDR3 loop spans 13 amino acids. Germline V CDR1 and CDR2: GTSNPN, SVGIG (reference sequence). With 4 bases clipped from V and 3 bases from J, the junction kept 5 bases outside the gene matches. CDR3 amino acids: CAWKWQGDTEAFF. DNA for the CDR3: TGTGCCTGGAAGTGGCAGGGGGACACTGAAGCTTTCTTT.

The genes are TRBV7-8 and TRBJ1-4, with D tentatively TRBD1 (5 bases). Germline V gives CDR1 SGHVS, CDR2 FQNEAQ. V dropped 7 bases and J dropped 0 bases, with 12 bases sitting between them. The CDR3 has 15 residues. CDR3 coding DNA: TGTGCCAGCACTCGGAGCAGGGCAACTAATGAAAAACTGTTTTTT. The encoded protein is CASTRSRATNEKLFF.

The V call is TRBV14, the J call TRBJ2-1; the match to TRBD2 covers 9 bases. Trimming cost V 1 base and J 3 bases; bases outside gene matches: 19. Germline CDR1 is SGHDN and CDR2 is FVKESK. This CDR3 contains 21 residues. CDR3 in amino acids: CASSQGYEGAFGTSFYNEQFF. In nucleotides, the CDR3 is TGTGCCAGCAGCCAAGGGTACGAGGGGGCTTTCGGGACTAGCTTCTACAATGAGCAGTTCTTC.

V gene TRBV12-3 or TRBV12-4 combines with J gene TRBJ1-1; D not certain. This CDR3 has 12 residues. V lost 3 bases and J lost 8, with 10 bases in between. The CDR3 bases are TGTGCCAGCAGTTTGTTGATAGTCGAAGCTTTCTTT. Translating it yields CASSLLIVEAFF.

This chain links TRBV7-9 with TRBJ1-2, with TRBD1 identical over 11 bases. CDR1 and CDR2 from the germline V gene are SEHNR and FQNEAQ (reference sequence). With 5 bases clipped from V and 6 bases from J, the junction kept 8 bases outside the gene matches. This CDR3 contains 15 residues. The CDR3, as DNA: TGTGCCAGCAGCATGCTCCGGGACAGGGGGAATGGCTACACCTTC. The encoded protein is CASSMLRDRGNGYTF.

The chain joins TRBV5-8 to TRBJ2-3; perhaps TRBD1 as D (5 bases). The V gene lost 7 bases and the J gene lost 7 bases, with 10 bases spanning the gap. The CDR3 consists of 11 residues. Germline V CDR1 and CDR2: SGHTS, YDEGEE. The CDR3 loop reads CASPSGNTQYF. CDR3 DNA sequence: TGTGCCAGCCCTTCAGGGAATACGCAGTATTTT.

The gene calls are TRBV18 and TRBJ2-3; D gene uncertain. The germline CDR1 and CDR2 sequences are KGHSH and LQKENI. V dropped 6 bases and J dropped 0 bases, with 4 bases sitting between them. The CDR3 spans 12 residues. The CDR3 here is CASSQSTDTQYF. The CDR3 DNA reads as TGTGCCAGCTCCCAAAGCACAGATACGCAGTATTTT.

The rearrangement joins TRBV27 to TRBJ1-1; TRBD1 matches at 9 bases. Germline CDR1 reads MNHEY; CDR2 reads SMNVEV (reference sequence). This CDR3 is built from 14 residues. With 7 bases clipped from V and 11 bases from J, the junction kept 14 bases outside the gene matches. The CDR3 here is CASKTGQGAMEAFF. The CDR3 nucleotides are TGTGCCAGCAAGACGGGACAGGGCGCGATGGAGGCTTTCTTT.

J is TRBJ2-3 and V is TRBV9; D is perhaps TRBD1 (5 bases). This CDR3 is built from 15 residues. V gave up 2 bases and J gave up 0 bases, with 10 bases separating them. From germline, CDR1 is SGDLS and CDR2 YYNGEE. The CDR3 DNA follows: TGTGCCAGCAGCGTGGGGCTAGATAGCACAGATACGCAGTATTTT. It specifies CASSVGLDSTDTQYF.

The V call is TRBV29-1, the J call TRBJ2-5, with 9 bases that match TRBD1. Trimming removed 7 bases from V and 1 base from J; junction bases left unmatched: 10. The CDR3 loop spans 15 amino acids. Germline lookup yields CDR1 SQVTM and CDR2 ANQGSEA. In DNA form, the CDR3 reads TGCAGCGCTCCTAGGACAGGGGACATCCAAGAGACCCAGTACTTC. Amino acids: CSAPRTGDIQETQYF.

The chain combines TRBV6-5 with TRBJ1-1; possible D gene TRBD1, 6 bases. Germline assignment: CDR1 MNHEY and CDR2 SVGAGI. V was clipped by 10 bases and J by 5 bases, with 20 bases between them. CDR3 size: 14 residues. CDR3 nucleotides: TGTGCCACGTCTATAAGGACAGCGACTACTGAAGCTTTCTTT. This gives the protein CATSIRTATTEAFF.

The sample holds one count of this clone. J is TRBJ1-3 and V is TRBV9, with 8 bases aligning to TRBD1. The germline gives CDR1 SGDLS, CDR2 YYNGEE. The CDR3 has 17 amino acids. J gave up 0 bases and V 1 base, and 6 bases lay outside the gene matches. The DNA of the CDR3 is TGTGCCAGCAGCGTATACTTTGGGACAGGCTCTGGAAACACCATATATTTT. The encoded protein is CASSVYFGTGSGNTIYF.

The rearrangement joins TRBV9 to TRBJ2-7, with 9 nucleotides matching TRBD2. Germline CDR1 is SGDLS and CDR2 is YYNGEE. Trimming took 4 bases from V and 1 from J; bases not matched to a gene: 6. The CDR3 loop spans 15 amino acids. CDR3 nucleotides: TGTGCCAGCAGCTTTGGGACTAGCAGGTCCTACGAGCAGTACTTC. Its translation: CASSFGTSRSYEQYF.

The chain combines TRBV7-8 with TRBJ2-5; D possibly corresponds to TRBD2 (6 bases). Trimming removed 1 base from V and 4 bases from J, with 13 bases in between. Germline V CDR1 and CDR2: SGHVS, FQNEAQ. The CDR3 covers 15 residues. In nucleotides, the CDR3 is TGTGCCAGCAGCTTAGAAGGGCGGGAAGGAGAGACCCAGTACTTC. It specifies CASSLEGREGETQYF.

This clone was counted a single time. The rearrangement uses TRBV6-5 and TRBJ2-3, with TRBD2 as a possible D gene (5 bases). Deletions cut 6 bases from V and 0 bases from J, with 13 bases between. Germline CDR1 reads MNHEY; CDR2 reads SVGAGI. This CDR3 spans 15 amino acids. The CDR3, as DNA: TGTGCCAGCAGGATGGTAGCGACCAGCACAGATACGCAGTATTTT. Translating it yields CASRMVATSTDTQYF.

The chain is built from TRBV12-3 or TRBV12-4 and TRBJ1-5; D is unclear. The CDR3 loop spans 13 amino acids. V was clipped by 2 bases and J by 7 bases, with 9 bases between them. The CDR3 protein is CASSLSSRQPQHF. The CDR3, as DNA: TGTGCCAGCAGTTTATCCTCGCGGCAGCCCCAGCATTTT.

The chain links TRBV15 to TRBJ2-7; D unresolved. CDR1 LNHNV and CDR2 YYDKDF come from the germline V gene (reference sequence). CDR3 length equals 13 residues. The V end lost 0 bases, the J end lost 6 bases, and 9 bases lay between the germline ends. The CDR3 region has the DNA TGTGCCACCAGCAGAGATTCAGGTACCGAGCAGTACTTC. Amino acid sequence: CATSRDSGTEQYF. The whole variable domain, filled in from reference TRBV15 and TRBJ2-7, reads DAMVIQNPRYQVTQFGKPVTLSCSQTLNHNVMYWYQQKSSQAPKLLFHYYDKDFNNEADTPDNFQSRRPNTSFCFLDIRSPGLGDTAMYLCATSRDSGTEQYFGPGTRLTVT.

V and J are TRBV4-3 and TRBJ2-3; TRBD2 agrees at 8 bases. Germline lookup yields CDR1 LGHNA and CDR2 YSLEER. This CDR3 has 15 amino acids. Germline trimming cut 4 bases from V and 2 bases from J; bases unmatched to any gene: 5. The CDR3 reads CASSPSAGVTDTQYF. CDR3 bases: TGCGCCAGCAGCCCATCAGCGGGGGTCACAGATACGCAGTATTTT.

The V gene is TRBV7-8, the J gene TRBJ1-2; a possible D gene is TRBD1 (6 bases). CDR3 length equals 16 residues. CDR1 SGHVS and CDR2 FQNEAQ come from the germline V gene. Deletions cut 5 bases from V and 7 bases from J, with 23 bases between. CDR3 sequence: CASSPRQDLQKGGYTF. CDR3 in DNA: TGTGCCAGCAGCCCTCGACAGGATCTCCAAAAGGGTGGCTACACCTTC.

V and J are TRBV4-1 and TRBJ2-4; TRBD1 matches at 10 bases. Looked up from germline, CDR1 is MGHRA and CDR2 is YSYEKL. Losses at the gene ends were 4 bases for V and 1 base for J; bases not matched to a gene: 16. The CDR3 is 20 amino acids. The CDR3: CASSLGRDRGPLSAKNIQYF. The CDR3 nucleotides read TGCGCCAGCAGCCTAGGCCGGGACAGGGGCCCGCTAAGCGCCAAAAACATTCAGTACTTC.

The chain couples TRBV18 to TRBJ2-1, with 8 bases identical to TRBD1. The CDR3 sequence is 16 residues long. CDR1 is KGHSH and CDR2 is LQKENI in the germline V gene. V was clipped by 0 bases and J by 9 bases; unmatched bases: 10. This CDR3 reads CASSPPTGQGTSEQFF. In DNA form, the CDR3 reads TGTGCCAGCTCACCACCCACAGGACAGGGAACATCTGAGCAGTTCTTC.

The rearrangement joins TRBV19 to TRBJ2-3, with TRBD1 as a possible D gene (6 bases). Germline CDR1 is LNHDA and CDR2 is SQIVND (reference sequence). This CDR3 has 15 residues. Trimming pared 5 bases from V and 2 bases from J, leaving 14 bases between. This CDR3 is CASSFDRTSTDTQYF. The CDR3 region has the DNA TGTGCCAGTAGTTTCGACAGGACCTCCACAGATACGCAGTATTTT.

There are a few counts of this clone. J is TRBJ2-3 and V is TRBV6-5; TRBD1 matches at 9 bases. The length of the CDR3 is 15 residues. CDR1 and CDR2 from the germline V gene are MNHEY and SVGAGI. With 7 bases clipped from V and 5 bases from J, the junction kept 10 bases outside the gene matches. CDR3 in amino acids: CASTIPGQGKDTQYF. The CDR3 nucleotides read TGTGCCAGCACTATACCGGGACAGGGTAAAGATACGCAGTATTTT.

A single count supports this clone. V usage is TRBV28 and J usage is TRBJ1-2, with 8 bases aligning to TRBD1. Germline CDR1 MDHEN, CDR2 SYDVKM. The CDR3 spans 15 residues. With V trimmed by 4 bases and J by 2 bases, 6 bases remained unmatched. This CDR3 is CASSSGPGGNYGYTF. CDR3 coding DNA: TGTGCCAGCAGTTCCGGCCCAGGGGGCAACTATGGCTACACCTTC.

This chain joins TRBV25-1 and TRBJ2-1; D gene uncertain. Germline CDR1 reads MGHDK; CDR2 reads SYGVNS. The V end lost 2 bases, the J end lost 9 bases, and 5 bases lay between the germline ends. The CDR3 totals 11 residues. CDR3 loop: CASSENSEQFF. CDR3 nucleotide sequence: TGTGCCAGCAGTGAAAATAGTGAGCAGTTCTTC.

The chain employs TRBV2 and TRBJ1-2; 9 bases fit TRBD1. The germline gives CDR1 SNHLY, CDR2 FYNNEI. The CDR3 runs to 15 residues. The ends lost 6 bases at V and 4 bases at J; junction bases unmatched: 9. CDR3 region: CASRGTGSLGYGYTF. The CDR3 DNA reads TGTGCCAGCAGAGGGACAGGGAGCCTAGGCTATGGCTACACCTTC.

This chain links TRBV12-3 or TRBV12-4 with TRBJ1-6, with D unresolved. The CDR3 is 13 amino acids. Trimming removed 6 bases from V and 7 bases from J, with 10 bases in between. CDR3 coding DNA: TGTGCCAGCAGGAGGGATCGCAATTCACCCCTCCACTTT. This codes for CASRRDRNSPLHF.

This chain links TRBV7-2 with TRBJ1-4; D perhaps matches TRBD1 (5 bases). Germline values: CDR1 SGHTA, CDR2 FQGNSA. The V end was cut by 5 bases, the J end by 0 bases, with 10 bases between. The CDR3 totals 15 residues. This CDR3 reads CASSRDSSTNEKLFF. In DNA form, the CDR3 reads TGTGCCAGCAGCAGAGACAGCTCAACTAATGAAAAACTGTTTTTT.